The 8 T cell receptor beta chains given below trace back to one sample, sequenced in a study of regulatory T cells in long-lasting Graves disease. The time point is: newly diagnosed GD, antithyroid drugs for less than 3 months. PBMCs were the source of the RNA used for TCR sequencing. Arm-PCR with iRepertoire HTBI primers amplified the CDR3 regions for these TCR beta libraries. TCRdb used MiXCR to reprocess the multiplex PCR reads, holding one entry per CDR3 protein. The sample has some 340,000 distinct CDR3 sequences; approximately 12% are singletons. These same records also appear under a second study, on T cells in Graves' hyperthyroidism and ophthalmopathy.

Sequencing used peripheral blood mononuclear cells (PBMCs), obtained at new diagnosis, from a patient treated with antithyroid drugs. The receptors derive from a woman younger than 35 with Graves disease.

The J gene is TRBJ2-1, the V gene TRBV7-9, with D possibly matching TRBD2 (6 bases). V lost 3 bases and J 4 bases, leaving 10 bases between the germline ends. CDR3 length: 14 residues. Germline assignment: CDR1 SEHNR and CDR2 FQNEAQ (reference sequence). The CDR3 spells CASSFERVYNEQFF. CDR3 nucleotides: TGTGCCAGCAGCTTCGAGCGGGTTTACAATGAGCAGTTCTTC.

This clonotype was observed a handful of times. V is TRBV2 and J is TRBJ2-7, with 8 bases aligning to TRBD1. CDR1 SNHLY and CDR2 FYNNEI come from the germline V gene. V was clipped by 7 bases and J by 5 bases; unmatched bases: 10. This CDR3 region has 14 residues. The CDR3 is CASTPEDRAHEQYF. The CDR3 nucleotides read TGTGCCAGCACTCCGGAGGACAGGGCCCACGAGCAGTACTTC.

This clonotype was seen many times. The genes are TRBV2 and TRBJ2-7, with TRBD2 matching over 9 bases. CDR1 SNHLY and CDR2 FYNNEI come from the germline V gene. Losses at the gene ends were 7 bases for V and 2 bases for J; bases not matched to a gene: 3. The CDR3 has 13 amino acids. The CDR3: CASNLAGPYEQYF. DNA for the CDR3: TGTGCCAGCAATCTAGCGGGGCCCTACGAGCAGTACTTC.

This clonotype was detected only a few times. The V call is TRBV6-9, the J call TRBJ1-2; D remains unclear. This CDR3 is 15 amino acids long. V was trimmed by 3 bases and J by 8 bases, leaving 19 bases between them. The V gene's germline CDR1 is MNHGY and CDR2 SVAAGI. The CDR3 region is CASSYPSTVFYGYTF. The CDR3 nucleotides read TGTGCCAGCAGTTACCCCTCTACAGTATTCTACGGCTACACCTTC.

This clonotype was seen repeatedly, ten times or more. The V and J genes are TRBV7-9 and TRBJ2-2; D possibly matches TRBD1 or TRBD2 (5 bases each). CDR1 is SEHNR and CDR2 is FQNEAQ in the germline V gene (reference sequence). Trimming shortened V by 4 bases and J by 4 bases, and 16 bases separated the two germline ends. The CDR3 contains 16 residues. The DNA for the CDR3 is TGTGCCAGCAGCTACACTGGGACCGCAAGCACCGGGGAGCTGTTTTTT. Translating it yields CASSYTGTASTGELFF.

On this clonotype itself: A read error is possible here, since a much larger clone lies one base away. The V gene is TRBV6-1, the J gene TRBJ2-7; 11 bases line up with TRBD2. With 4 bases clipped from V and 9 bases from J, the junction kept 11 bases outside the gene matches. Germline values: CDR1 MNHNS, CDR2 SASEGT. CDR3 length: 15 residues. Written as DNA, the CDR3 is TGTGCCAGCAGTGTTCGACTAGCGGGAAGGCTGCCGCAGTACTTC. This translates into CASSVRLAGRLPQYF.

The chain couples TRBV3-1 to TRBJ2-7; 9 bases map to TRBD1. Germline V CDR1 and CDR2: LGHDT, YNNKEL (reference sequence). The J segment lost 7 bases and the V segment lost 3 bases, leaving 7 bases of the junction unmatched. This CDR3 comprises 14 residues. The CDR3 DNA follows: TGTGCCAGCAGCCACCTACAGGGGGCCGGGGAGCAGTACTTC. Translating gives CASSHLQGAGEQYF.

This clonotype occurred a few times. V and J are TRBV2 and TRBJ2-6; D is ambiguous. This CDR3 has 14 amino acids. Germline V CDR1 and CDR2: SNHLY, FYNNEI. With 7 bases removed from V and 0 bases from J, the gap between germline ends came to 7 bases. The CDR3 DNA follows: TGTGCCAGCAAGAAGAGCTCTGGGGCCAACGTCCTGACTTTC. Translating it yields CASKKSSGANVLTF.